These 32 T cell receptor beta chains originate from one sample sequenced in a study of blood T cell repertoires in COVID-19. TCRdb's table, derived via immunoSEQ multiplex PCR, lists solely in-frame clones and lacks some. This sample has roughly 670,000 clones; about nine tenths occur once, and the top ten carry around 0.3%. The specimen was peripheral blood. These receptors all come from a woman aged 18 to 35 with acute or convalescent COVID-19.

The rearrangement joins TRBV19 to TRBJ1-2; D might be TRBD1 (5 bases). This CDR3 region has 16 residues. The V gene's germline CDR1 is LNHDA and CDR2 SQIVND (reference sequence). The V end was cut by 4 bases, the J end by 3 bases, with 18 bases between. This CDR3 reads CASSTWGLRSYYGYTF. CDR3 DNA: TGTGCCAGTAGTACTTGGGGCCTCCGGAGCTACTATGGCTACACCTTC.

The gene calls are TRBV6-5 and TRBJ1-1; D is undetermined. V gave up 4 bases and J gave up 0 bases, with 6 bases separating them. The CDR3 length is 13 residues. From germline, CDR1 is MNHEY and CDR2 SVGAGI. The CDR3 spells CASSFGMNTEAFF. CDR3 nucleotide sequence: TGTGCCAGCAGTTTCGGGATGAACACTGAAGCTTTCTTT.

This rearrangement joins TRBV29-1 to TRBJ1-2, with no clear D. Trimming took off 3 bases at V and 4 bases at J, with 6 bases between the two ends. Germline V gene sequence: CDR1 SQVTM, CDR2 ANQGSEA. The CDR3 has 11 amino acids. The CDR3 is CSVDGVYGYTF. As DNA, the CDR3 is TGCAGCGTTGACGGGGTCTATGGCTACACCTTC.

The chain has TRBV7-9 and TRBJ1-2; D gene unclear. The ends were cut back, 6 bases at V and 4 bases at J, with 15 bases in the middle. This CDR3 contains 14 residues. Germline V gene lookup returns CDR1 SEHNR and CDR2 FQNEAQ (reference sequence). CDR3 coding DNA: TGTGCCAGCAGTTCGGACGGACTGACCTATGGCTACACCTTC. It specifies CASSSDGLTYGYTF.

This chain connects TRBV9 to TRBJ1-3, with a weak D call TRBD1 (6 bases). Looked up from germline, CDR1 is SGDLS and CDR2 is YYNGEE. Trimming pared 3 bases from V and 8 bases from J, leaving 27 bases between. CDR3 length: 18 amino acids. CDR3 DNA sequence: TGTGCCAGCAGCGGAGAGCCACAGGGAGAAACGAGAGGGGACACCATATATTTT. Its translation: CASSGEPQGETRGDTIYF.

CDR3: CASSLDRGFAPLHF. DNA for the CDR3: TGCGCCAGCAGCTTGGACAGGGGATTTGCACCCCTCCACTTT. The V and J genes are TRBV5-1 and TRBJ1-6, with TRBD1 matching 7 bases. Trimming at V came to 0 bases and at J to 11 bases, leaving 5 bases not matched to a gene. This CDR3 is 14 amino acids long. The germline V gene has CDR1 SGHRS and CDR2 YFSETQ.

The chain couples TRBV28 to TRBJ2-1; 10 bases agree with TRBD2. The CDR3 is 15 residues long. V gave up 5 bases and J gave up 4 bases; unmatched junction bases: 5. CDR1 MDHEN and CDR2 SYDVKM come from the germline V gene. The CDR3 sequence: CASSPQRGGYNEQFF. For the CDR3, the DNA is TGTGCCAGCAGTCCCCAGCGGGGGGGGTACAATGAGCAGTTCTTC.

The rearrangement uses TRBV9 and TRBJ2-7; perhaps TRBD2 as D (6 bases). V shed 4 bases and J shed 5 bases, with 22 bases lying between them. The CDR3 is 16 amino acids. Looked up from germline, CDR1 is SGDLS and CDR2 is YYNGEE. Written as DNA, the CDR3 is TGTGCCAGCAGCTCCTCCGACGGGCGGGGTGTCGACGAGCAGTACTTC. Translated, it gives CASSSSDGRGVDEQYF.

The chain has TRBV5-1 and TRBJ1-6; unclear D gene. V was clipped by 4 bases and J by 7 bases, with 12 bases between them. CDR1 is SGHRS, CDR2 YFSETQ, per germline. The CDR3 runs 14 residues. This CDR3 reads CASSPGRENSPLHF. In DNA, the CDR3 is TGCGCCAGCAGCCCAGGACGGGAAAATTCACCCCTCCACTTT.

The chain recombines TRBV9 with TRBJ1-3; D unclear. The CDR3 is 14 amino acids. Germline V gives CDR1 SGDLS, CDR2 YYNGEE. V was pared by 4 bases and J by 4 bases, with 12 bases between. This CDR3 reads CASSPVASGNTIYF. CDR3 sequence (DNA): TGTGCCAGCAGCCCAGTAGCATCCGGAAACACCATATATTTT. Supplemented by reference TRBV9 and TRBJ1-3, the full variable domain reads DSGVTQTPKHLITATGQRVTLRCSPRSGDLSVYWYQQSLDQGLQFLIQYYNGEERAKGNILERFSAQQFPDLHSELNLSSLELGDSALYFCASSPVASGNTIYFGEGSWLTVV.

The chain links TRBV5-6 to TRBJ1-1, with TRBD1 matching 9 bases. CDR1 is SGHDT, CDR2 YYEEEE, per germline. The junction had 6 bases not matched to a gene; V was cut back by 2 bases and J by 4 bases. The CDR3 has 15 residues. CDR3 in DNA: TGTGCCAGCAGCTTTCCTACAGGGGGCATCACTGAAGCTTTCTTT. Its protein product is CASSFPTGGITEAFF.

The V call is TRBV21-1, the J call TRBJ1-4; TRBD1, the D gene given by the table, was not confirmed from the DNA. TRBV21-1 is flagged as a pseudogene. CDR3 length equals 16 residues. CDR3 loop: CASQLYSQGVCEKLFF. The CDR3 bases are TGTGCCAGCCAGTTATACTCACAGGGGGTTTGTGAAAAACTGTTTTTT.

The chain links TRBV6-5 to TRBJ2-6; tentative D call: TRBD1 (6 bases). This CDR3 spans 15 amino acids. Trimming removed 8 bases at V and 0 bases at J, with 11 bases between. CDR1 is MNHEY and CDR2 is SVGAGI in the germline V gene. The CDR3 region is CASRTDSSGANVLTF. In nucleotides, the CDR3 is TGTGCCAGCCGGACAGATTCCTCTGGGGCCAACGTCCTGACTTTC.

The J gene is TRBJ1-4, the V gene TRBV12-5, with D maybe TRBD1 (5 bases). Trimming cost V 0 bases and J 11 bases, with 16 bases left between them. Per the germline V gene, CDR1 is LGHNT and CDR2 is FRNRAP. This CDR3 is 15 amino acids long. CDR3: CASGLVLPEEGKLFF. The DNA of the CDR3 is TGTGCTAGTGGTTTGGTGCTACCTGAGGAGGGGAAACTGTTTTTT.

The genes are TRBV6-5 and TRBJ2-7, with D perhaps matching TRBD2 (7 bases). CDR1 and CDR2 from the germline V gene are MNHEY and SVGAGI. Trimming took 0 bases from V and 1 from J, leaving 13 bases between them. The CDR3 extends over 16 amino acids. The CDR3 DNA reads TGTGCCAGCAGTTACTCGGGGGGGGGCGCGTCCTACGAGCAGTACTTC. As protein: CASSYSGGGASYEQYF.

This chain connects TRBV6-2 or TRBV6-3 to TRBJ1-5, with 7 bases that match TRBD1. V lost 6 bases to trimming and J lost 5 bases; unmatched junction nucleotides: 10. This CDR3 spans 15 amino acids. Germline assignment: CDR1 MNHEY and CDR2 SVGEGT. Here the CDR3 DNA reads TGTGCCAGCAGCTTTGACAGGGTTATGGATCAGCCCCAGCATTTT. Its translation: CASSFDRVMDQPQHF.

The gene calls are TRBV9 and TRBJ1-6; 8 positions agree with TRBD1. The germline V gene has CDR1 SGDLS and CDR2 YYNGEE. The V and J ends lost 3 bases and 7 bases, in that order; junction bases with no gene match: 3. The CDR3 contains 14 residues. This CDR3 reads CASSAGQVNSPLHF. CDR3 DNA sequence: TGTGCCAGCAGCGCGGGACAGGTCAATTCACCCCTCCACTTT.

The CDR3 region has the DNA TGTGCCAGCAGTTCTTTAAAGGTCGGAGGGATCCGACCTAATACGCAGTATTTT. Protein product: CASSSLKVGGIRPNTQYF. This chain links TRBV28 with TRBJ2-3; TRBD2 is a possible D gene (6 bases). Deletions cut 4 bases from V and 7 bases from J, with 27 bases between. CDR1 and CDR2 (germline): MDHEN, SYDVKM. CDR3 length: 18 amino acids.

The rearrangement joins TRBV5-1 to TRBJ1-1; the match to TRBD1 covers 8 bases. V was pared by 3 bases and J by 1 base, with 8 bases of the junction left unmatched. This CDR3 has 16 amino acids. Germline values: CDR1 SGHRS, CDR2 YFSETQ. CDR3 residues: CASSSPSGQGNTEAFF. In nucleotides, the CDR3 is TGCGCCAGCAGCTCCCCATCTGGACAGGGGAACACTGAAGCTTTCTTT.

The chain has TRBV27 and TRBJ2-1, with 9 bases matching TRBD2. V gave up 0 bases and J gave up 4 bases; unmatched junction bases: 10. From germline, CDR1 is MNHEY and CDR2 SMNVEV (reference sequence). There are 18 residues in the CDR3. CDR3 coding DNA: TGTGCCAGCAGTTTATCCCTGGTCCCTAGCGGGAAATACAATGAGCAGTTCTTC. Protein sequence: CASSLSLVPSGKYNEQFF.

This chain links TRBV13 with TRBJ2-1, with TRBD2 matching over 10 bases. The CDR3 totals 15 residues. The germline gives CDR1 PRHDT, CDR2 FYEKMQ (reference sequence). V gave up 5 bases and J gave up 9 bases; unmatched junction bases: 10. The CDR3 region is CASSPGTSEWGEQFF. The CDR3 DNA reads as TGTGCCAGCAGCCCGGGGACTAGCGAATGGGGTGAGCAGTTCTTC. Full variable domain (rest looked up from reference TRBV13 and TRBJ2-1): AAGVIQSPRHLIKEKRETATLKCYPIPRHDTVYWYQQGPGQDPQFLISFYEKMQSDKGSIPDRFSAQQFSDYHSELNMSSLELGDSALYFCASSPGTSEWGEQFFGPGTRLTVL.

The chain has TRBV27 and TRBJ2-3; perhaps TRBD1 as D (6 bases). V was pared by 8 bases and J by 2 bases, with 17 bases between. The CDR3 runs to 15 residues. CDR1 and CDR2 (germline): MNHEY, SMNVEV (reference sequence). In nucleotides, the CDR3 is TGTGCCAGCTCCCTACAGGGCCCTTTCACAGATACGCAGTATTTT. It is translated as CASSLQGPFTDTQYF.

The chain is built from TRBV7-3 and TRBJ1-3, with D possibly being TRBD1 (6 bases). Between the trimmed V and J ends, which lost 3 bases and 0 bases, there was a span of 9 bases. This CDR3 has 15 amino acids. Germline V gene sequence: CDR1 SGHTA, CDR2 FQGTGA. The CDR3: CASSLGGHSGNTIYF. CDR3 DNA: TGTGCCAGCAGCTTGGGGGGGCACTCTGGAAACACCATATATTTT.

This sequence joins TRBV4-3 and TRBJ2-3, with 10 bases that match TRBD2. Germline V lookup: CDR1 LGHNA, CDR2 YSLEER. This CDR3 contains 18 residues. V was pared by 0 bases and J by 5 bases, with 11 bases of the junction left unmatched. CDR3 nucleotide sequence: TGCGCCAGCAGCCAAGACCGTAAAGCGGGGGGGCTTAAAGATACGCAGTATTTT. Its protein is CASSQDRKAGGLKDTQYF.

J is TRBJ1-2 and V is TRBV7-9; D remains ambiguous. The CDR3 spans 14 residues. V shed 2 bases and J shed 3 bases, with 10 bases lying between them. Germline CDR1 reads SEHNR; CDR2 reads FQNEAQ (reference sequence). The DNA of the CDR3 is TGTGCCAGCAGCTTATCGGTTACCTACTATGGCTACACCTTC. Translated, it gives CASSLSVTYYGYTF.

This clone has a handful of counts. The J gene is TRBJ2-7, the V gene TRBV6-5, with D possibly being TRBD2 (7 bases). From germline, CDR1 is MNHEY and CDR2 SVGAGI. This CDR3 contains 14 residues. Trimming pared 7 bases from V and 2 bases from J, leaving 15 bases between. The CDR3 DNA reads as TGTGCCAGCAAGGGGGGAGGGCACACCTACGAGCAGTACTTC. Amino acids: CASKGGGHTYEQYF.

The rearrangement joins TRBV6-5 to TRBJ1-6, with D perhaps TRBD1 (5 bases). The germline V and J ends were trimmed by 4 bases and 14 bases, with 15 bases remaining between them. The CDR3 extends over 13 amino acids. The V gene's germline CDR1 is MNHEY and CDR2 SVGAGI. CDR3 protein: CASSFSGTQTLHF. CDR3 in DNA: TGTGCCAGCAGTTTCTCCGGGACTCAAACCCTCCACTTT.

The chain joins TRBV30 to TRBJ1-5; the D is unclear. CDR3 length: 16 residues. In germline, CDR1 is GTSNPN, CDR2 SVGIG (reference sequence). V was clipped by 0 bases and J by 0 bases, with 12 bases between them. The CDR3 nucleotides are TGTGCCTGGAGTGTACCGGGAGGAACTAGCAATCAGCCCCAGCATTTT. Protein sequence: CAWSVPGGTSNQPQHF.

The gene calls are TRBV30 and TRBJ1-1, with a weak D call TRBD1 (5 bases). The CDR3 is 11 residues long. V lost 6 bases and J lost 1, with 6 bases in between. The V gene's germline CDR1 is GTSNPN and CDR2 SVGIG (reference sequence). The CDR3 loop is CACRANTEAFF. The CDR3 DNA follows: TGTGCCTGCAGGGCGAACACTGAAGCTTTCTTT.

This clone came up once. The chain combines TRBV7-6 with TRBJ2-7; the D gene is possibly TRBD2 (6 bases). The V and J ends lost 0 bases and 0 bases respectively, with 12 bases between them. Germline CDR1 SGHVS, CDR2 FNYEAQ. This CDR3 spans 16 amino acids. This CDR3 is CASSLAGRGSSYEQYF. In DNA, the CDR3 is TGTGCCAGCAGCTTAGCGGGCCGGGGGAGCTCCTACGAGCAGTACTTC.

This sequence joins TRBV3-1 (or the pseudogene TRBV3-2) and TRBJ2-7; 9 bases are a match to TRBD1. This CDR3 spans 14 amino acids. Germline V CDR1 and CDR2: LGHDT, YNNKEL (reference sequence). J gave up 3 bases and V 4 bases, and 4 bases lay outside the gene matches. CDR3 in amino acids: CASSLQGAGYEQYF. The CDR3 region has the DNA TGTGCCAGCAGCCTACAGGGGGCCGGCTACGAGCAGTACTTC.

Here the CDR3 reads CASRHHYDRADQETQYF. The CDR3 DNA follows: TGCGCCAGCAGACATCATTACGACAGGGCGGATCAAGAGACCCAGTACTTC. The chain couples TRBV5-1 to TRBJ2-5; 7 nucleotides line up with TRBD1. The CDR3 sequence is 17 residues long. The V and J ends lost 5 bases and 2 bases, in that order; junction bases with no gene match: 15. The V gene's germline CDR1 is SGHRS and CDR2 YFSETQ.